This T cell receptor (beta chain) was observed in a study of shared clonotypes between healthy human individuals. V lost 0 bases to trimming and J lost 4 bases, with 15 bases between them. Germline V gene lookup returns CDR1 LNHNV and CDR2 YYDKDF (reference sequence). The CDR3 is made up of 16 amino acids. A single count supports this clone. Only in-frame clones appear in the TCRdb table, and some are missing; sequencing was by immunoSEQ multiplex PCR. Found here are 2 million to 3 million clones, over 85% of them singletons; the top ten hold about 0.34%. Sample: naive CD4+ T cells from PBMCs. As for subset: CD45RA+ positively selected. The clonotype was recovered from a young man in good health. Some clones in this sample may be carry-over from other donors' samples. This sequence joins TRBV15 and TRBJ1-2; D is unclear. The CDR3 DNA reads TGTGCCACCAGCAGAGATCTGTACGAAATGGGCTATGGCTACACCTTC. Translation gives CATSRDLYEMGYGYTF.